This T cell receptor (beta chain) derives from a study of T cell clonotyping in hematopoietic cell transplantation. Only in-frame clones appear in the TCRdb table, and some are missing; sequencing was by immunoSEQ multiplex PCR. The data show roughly 44,000 clones, 85% seen once. The time point here: recipient sample about 28 days before transplant, after cytoreduction. V was cut by 0 bases and J by 0 bases, with 9 bases left in between. This CDR3 region has 16 residues. Germline V CDR1 and CDR2: SGHNT, YYREEE (reference sequence). The TCR was taken from a man aged 55 to 70 with acute myeloid leukemia. Some clones in this sample may be carry-over from other donors' samples. The chain has TRBV5-4 and TRBJ2-2; D perhaps matches TRBD2 (6 bases). Sample: peripheral blood mononuclear cells, taken before stem cell transplant. The CDR3 region is CASSLEGGANTGELFF. The CDR3 bases are TGTGCCAGCAGCTTGGAGGGAGGAGCGAACACCGGGGAGCTGTTTTTT.